Listed below are T cell receptor beta chains from one sample, sequenced in a study of T cell repertoires and HLA-DP antigens. No cognate antigen is known for these TCRs. Clones were sequenced by immunoSEQ multiplex PCR, and TCRdb holds only the in-frame ones, with some missing. The table has around 110,000 clones, 80% to 95% seen once. Sequencing was performed on CD4+ T cells from PBMCs. Receptors were obtained from a woman in her late teens or twenties in good health and CMV-seronegative. CDR3s include the opening cysteine and the closing phenylalanine or tryptophan. Fields, in order: V gene, clone size, D gene, J gene, CDR3 protein, CDR3 DNA. The D gene is left open where the match is weak. Clone size is shown for a subset of rows, as once, few, many or a class of expanded clone.

TRBV10-2,NA,NA,TRBJ2-7,CASSDYSRRGDEQYF,TGCGCCAGCAGTGATTACAGCCGCCGGGGTGACGAGCAGTACTTC
TRBV28,NA,TRBD2,TRBJ2-3,CASSLFLAGGVDTQYF,TGTGCCAGCAGTTTATTCCTAGCGGGAGGCGTCGATACGCAGTATTTT
TRBV6-1,NA,TRBD2,TRBJ2-4,CASSAAGLAGVKNIQYF,TGTGCCAGCAGTGCTGCGGGACTAGCGGGAGTCAAAAACATTCAGTACTTC
TRBV7-2,NA,NA,TRBJ2-5,CASSTDSQETQYF,TGTGCCAGCAGCACGGACAGCCAAGAGACCCAGTACTTC
TRBV9,NA,NA,TRBJ2-1,CASSESGALYNEQFF,TGTGCCAGCAGCGAATCGGGGGCATTATACAATGAGCAGTTCTTC
TRBV2,NA,NA,TRBJ1-3,CASSLGYSGNTIYF,TGTGCCAGCAGCTTGGGTTACTCTGGAAACACCATATATTTT
TRBV5-4,NA,TRBD2,TRBJ2-3,CASSARSGGPDTQYF,TGTGCCAGCAGCGCACGGAGCGGGGGGCCAGATACGCAGTATTTT
TRBV5-4,NA,NA,TRBJ1-2,CASSFGQGQNGYTF,TGTGCCAGCAGCTTCGGGCAGGGGCAGAATGGCTACACCTTC
TRBV4-1,once,TRBD2,TRBJ2-4,CASSQGNAGGPRGAKNIQYF,TGCGCCAGCAGCCAAGGGAACGCGGGGGGGCCGAGAGGGGCCAAAAACATTCAGTACTTC
TRBV7-3,NA,NA,TRBJ2-5,CASSLGAGEETQYF,TGTGCCAGCAGCTTAGGGGCAGGGGAAGAGACCCAGTACTTC
TRBV5-1,NA,NA,TRBJ2-6,CASSLVVTPASGANVLTF,TGCGCCAGCAGCTTGGTTGTGACACCAGCCTCTGGGGCCAACGTCCTGACTTTC
TRBV18,once,NA,TRBJ2-7,CASSPIGSSGYEQYF,TGTGCCAGCTCACCCATTGGCAGTTCCGGCTACGAGCAGTACTTC
TRBV5-6,NA,TRBD2,TRBJ2-4,CASSPLAGGRAYF,TGTGCCAGCAGCCCCCTAGCGGGAGGTCGTGCGTACTTC
TRBV5-8,NA,TRBD1,TRBJ1-2,CASSLHPGQGAPSYGYTF,TGTGCCAGCAGCTTGCACCCGGGACAGGGGGCGCCTAGCTATGGCTACACCTTC
TRBV19,few,NA,TRBJ1-5,CASSIIPGQTSNQPQHF,TGTGCCAGTAGTATTATTCCCGGACAAACTAGCAATCAGCCCCAGCATTTT
TRBV9,NA,NA,TRBJ2-1,CASSRGYNEQFF,TGTGCCAGCTCGAGGGGGTACAATGAGCAGTTCTTC
TRBV5-1,NA,NA,TRBJ2-4,CASSLGAVAKNIQYF,TGCGCCAGCAGCTTGGGGGCGGTAGCCAAAAACATTCAGTACTTC
TRBV19,once,NA,TRBJ2-1,CASRGMGTSNKQFF,TGTGCCAGTAGAGGAATGGGGACTTCCAATAAGCAGTTCTTC
TRBV5-1,NA,NA,TRBJ1-1,CASSFTGPGGTEAFF,TGCGCCAGCAGCTTCACCGGACCCGGGGGCACTGAAGCTTTCTTT
TRBV15,NA,NA,TRBJ2-3,CATRHATDTQYF,TGTGCCACCCGACACGCCACAGATACGCAGTATTTT
TRBV7-9,once,TRBD2,TRBJ2-1,CASSLGTSGSTYNEEQFF,TGTGCCAGCAGCTTGGGGACTAGCGGGAGTACCTACAATGAAGAGCAGTTCTTC
TRBV27,NA,NA,TRBJ1-1,CASSLGTPYNTEAFF,TGTGCCAGCAGTTTAGGGACACCGTACAACACTGAAGCTTTCTTT
TRBV4-2,NA,TRBD1,TRBJ1-3,CASSSDREGNTIYF,TGTGCCAGCAGCTCAGACAGGGAGGGAAACACCATATATTTT
TRBV7-3,NA,TRBD2,TRBJ2-5,CASSLIAGTETQYF,TGTGCCAGCAGCTTAATAGCGGGAACGGAGACCCAGTACTTC
TRBV10-1,NA,TRBD1,TRBJ1-1,CASRGPQGVEAFF,TGCGCCAGCAGAGGACCTCAGGGGGTTGAAGCTTTCTTT
TRBV30,NA,NA,TRBJ2-1,CAWSAGNNEQFF,TGTGCCTGGAGTGCGGGTAACAATGAGCAGTTCTTC
TRBV23-1,NA,TRBD1,TRBJ1-5,CASSQFGLDRNFYSNQPQHF,TGCGCCAGCAGTCAATTCGGGCTGGACAGGAATTTTTATAGCAATCAGCCCCAGCATTTT
TRBV7-3,NA,NA,TRBJ2-3,CASSRSGSTDTQYF,TGTGCCAGCAGCCGAAGCGGGAGCACAGATACGCAGTATTTT
TRBV29-1,NA,TRBD1,TRBJ2-5,CSVRDRVEETQYF,TGCAGCGTGCGGGACAGGGTAGAAGAGACCCAGTACTTC
TRBV19,NA,TRBD2,TRBJ2-5,CASSQGGLAGLYKAAQYF,TGTGCCAGTAGCCAAGGTGGGCTAGCGGGGTTATACAAAGCGGCCCAGTACTTC
TRBV5-1,few,NA,TRBJ1-1,CASSFRQPNTEAFF,TGCGCCAGCAGCTTCCGACAGCCGAACACTGAAGCTTTCTTT
TRBV6-1,NA,NA,TRBJ1-4,CASSAGLGYEKLFF,TGTGCCAGCAGTGCGGGACTAGGGTATGAAAAACTGTTTTTT
TRBV6-5,NA,NA,TRBJ1-5,CASSYLQGNQPQHF,TGTGCCAGCAGTTATCTCCAGGGCAATCAGCCCCAGCATTTT
TRBV15,NA,NA,TRBJ2-7,CATSTGDINYEQYF,TGTGCCACCAGCACGGGGGACATTAACTACGAGCAGTACTTC
TRBV5-1,NA,NA,TRBJ2-2,CASRAGTPNTGELFF,TGCGCCAGCAGGGCCGGGACACCGAACACCGGGGAGCTGTTTTTT
TRBV9,NA,NA,TRBJ2-3,CASSVADSRGTDTQYF,TGTGCCAGCAGCGTAGCAGACTCCCGGGGCACAGATACGCAGTATTTT
TRBV5-1,NA,NA,TRBJ2-1,CASSLDFEQFF,TGCGCCAGCAGCTTGGATTTTGAGCAGTTCTTC
TRBV28,few,TRBD1,TRBJ1-1,CASSRRAGDSEAFF,TGTGCCAGCTCCCGGAGGGCTGGGGACAGTGAAGCTTTCTTT
TRBV18,NA,TRBD2,TRBJ2-1,CASSPRTSGVYNEQFF,TGTGCCAGCTCACCACGCACTAGCGGGGTTTACAATGAGCAGTTCTTC
TRBV12-5,NA,TRBD1,TRBJ1-5,CASGLVTGQGGGDQHF,TGTGCTAGTGGTTTGGTAACCGGACAGGGTGGTGGGGATCAGCATTTT
TRBV29-1,NA,NA,TRBJ1-1,CSVVTQITEAFF,TGCAGCGTTGTTACCCAAATCACTGAAGCTTTCTTT
TRBV2,NA,NA,TRBJ1-2,CASKQGQPYYGYTF,TGTGCCAGTAAACAGGGACAACCCTACTATGGCTACACCTTC
TRBV6-6,NA,TRBD2,TRBJ2-3,CASSPSGVLGTQYF,TGTGCCAGCAGTCCTAGCGGGGTGCTGGGTACGCAGTATTTT
TRBV6-1,NA,TRBD1,TRBJ1-1,CASSFRDRNTEAFF,TGTGCCAGCAGTTTCAGGGACAGGAACACTGAAGCTTTCTTT
TRBV9,NA,TRBD1,TRBJ1-5,CASSLWRQGAIGF,TGTGCCAGCAGCCTCTGGCGACAGGGGGCGATCGGTTTT
TRBV9,NA,TRBD2,TRBJ2-2,CASSVGGSGSYTGELFF,TGTGCCAGCAGCGTAGGAGGGAGCGGGAGTTACACCGGGGAGCTGTTTTTT
TRBV28,NA,TRBD1,TRBJ1-1,CASGDLTGSMNTEAFF,TGTGCCAGCGGAGACCTGACAGGGTCAATGAACACTGAAGCTTTCTTT
TRBV5-5,NA,NA,TRBJ2-5,CASRAGAGKDKETQYF,TGTGCCAGCAGAGCCGGGGCGGGGAAAGATAAAGAGACCCAGTACTTC
TRBV18,NA,NA,TRBJ1-3,CASSPFVGNDHSGNTIYF,TGTGCCAGCTCACCATTTGTAGGGAACGACCACTCTGGAAACACCATATATTTT
TRBV11-2,NA,NA,TRBJ2-5,CASSLGQGTQETQYF,TGTGCCAGCAGCTTGGGGCAAGGGACCCAAGAGACCCAGTACTTC
TRBV10-3,NA,TRBD2,TRBJ2-3,CAISGRTSGSTDTQYF,TGTGCCATCAGTGGACGAACTAGCGGGAGCACAGATACGCAGTATTTT
TRBV5-4,NA,TRBD2,TRBJ2-2,CASSLEDGGSTGELFF,TGTGCCAGCAGCTTGGAGGACGGGGGGTCTACCGGGGAGCTGTTTTTT
TRBV7-9,NA,TRBD2,TRBJ2-2,CASSLAGAGGAGELFF,TGTGCCAGCAGCTTAGCAGGAGCGGGGGGCGCCGGGGAGCTGTTTTTT
TRBV5-1,NA,TRBD1,TRBJ1-2,CASSTTGGNYGYTF,TGCGCCAGCAGCACAACAGGGGGTAACTATGGCTACACCTTC
TRBV7-8,NA,TRBD2,TRBJ2-3,CASSQTSGFSTDTQYF,TGTGCCAGCAGCCAAACTAGCGGGTTTAGCACAGATACGCAGTATTTT
TRBV28,NA,NA,TRBJ1-2,CASSTPRGLGGYTF,TGTGCCAGCAGCACCCCCAGGGGCCTAGGGGGCTACACCTTC
TRBV5-6,NA,TRBD1,TRBJ2-2,CASSPLNALDRRNTGELFF,TGTGCCAGCAGCCCTCTAAACGCATTGGACAGGAGGAACACCGGGGAGCTGTTTTTT
TRBV7-9,NA,NA,TRBJ1-1,CASSFEMNTEAFF,TGTGCCAGCAGCTTCGAGATGAACACTGAAGCTTTCTTT
TRBV7-6,NA,NA,TRBJ2-3,CASSLASFSTPTSTDTQYF,TGTGCCAGCAGCCTAGCCTCGTTCTCGACTCCCACTAGCACAGATACGCAGTATTTT